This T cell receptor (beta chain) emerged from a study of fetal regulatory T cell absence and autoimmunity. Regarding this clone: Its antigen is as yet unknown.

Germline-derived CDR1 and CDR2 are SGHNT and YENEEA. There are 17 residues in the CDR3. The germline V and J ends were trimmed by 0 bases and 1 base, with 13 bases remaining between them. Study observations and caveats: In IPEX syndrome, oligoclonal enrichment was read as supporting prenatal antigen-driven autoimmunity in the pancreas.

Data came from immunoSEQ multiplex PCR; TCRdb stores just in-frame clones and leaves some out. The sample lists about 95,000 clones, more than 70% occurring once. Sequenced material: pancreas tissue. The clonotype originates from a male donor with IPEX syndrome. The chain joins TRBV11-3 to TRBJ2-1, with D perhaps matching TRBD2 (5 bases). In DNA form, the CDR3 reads TGTGCCAGCAGCTTAGATGCGCTAGCCTCATCCTACAATGAGCAGTTCTTC. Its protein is CASSLDALASSYNEQFF.